This is a list of T cell receptor beta chains from one sample in a study of blood T cell repertoires in COVID-19. Assay used: immunoSEQ multiplex PCR; TCRdb lists only in-frame clones, some missing. The sample lists about 200,000 clones, 65% to 90% occurring once. The specimen sequenced was PBMCs or T cells enriched from blood (not recorded which). All receptors come from a woman between 50 and 59 years old with acute COVID-19. CDR3s include the opening cysteine and the closing phenylalanine or tryptophan. The order of the fields is D gene, V gene, clone size, J gene, CDR3 protein, CDR3 DNA. The D gene is left open where the match is weak. Size is stated for part of the rows, as once, few or many counts, or as a class when the clone is expanded.

NA	TRBV4-1	NA	TRBJ2-7	CASSQVMASAYEQYF	TGCGCCAGCAGCCAAGTGATGGCTAGCGCTTACGAGCAGTACTTC
NA	TRBV27	NA	TRBJ2-5	CASSLYGGQETQYF	TGTGCCAGCAGTTTATATGGGGGGCAAGAGACCCAGTACTTC
NA	TRBV7-2	NA	TRBJ2-7	CASSLRSRDPYEQYF	TGTGCCAGCAGCTTGCGTAGCAGGGATCCGTACGAGCAGTACTTC
NA	TRBV5-4	NA	TRBJ2-5	CASSLPSLEETQYF	TGTGCCAGCAGCTTACCTAGCCTAGAAGAGACCCAGTACTTC
TRBD2	TRBV28	once	TRBJ2-2	CASSSGLAGRTGELFF	TGTGCCAGCAGTTCGGGACTAGCGGGACGGACAGGGGAGCTGTTTTTT
NA	TRBV6-2/TRBV6-3	NA	TRBJ2-3	CASSNGPGFRDTQYF	TGTGCCAGCAGCAACGGGCCAGGGTTTCGGGATACGCAGTATTTT
TRBD2	TRBV7-9	NA	TRBJ2-3	CASRALSGSMNTQYF	TGTGCCAGCAGGGCACTTAGCGGGAGTATGAATACGCAGTATTTT
NA	TRBV12-5	NA	TRBJ2-3	CASGLSPRDTQYF	TGTGCTAGTGGTTTGAGTCCCCGGGATACGCAGTATTTT
TRBD1	TRBV11-2	NA	TRBJ2-5	CASSPGQGFETQYF	TGTGCCAGCAGCCCAGGACAGGGTTTCGAGACCCAGTACTTC
TRBD1	TRBV27	NA	TRBJ1-4	CASSPTRGREKLFF	TGTGCCAGCAGTCCAACCAGGGGGCGGGAAAAACTGTTTTTT
NA	TRBV7-9	NA	TRBJ2-5	CASSFDGSTGTQYF	TGTGCCAGCAGCTTTGACGGGAGCACAGGGACCCAGTACTTC
TRBD1	TRBV18	few	TRBJ1-1	CASSPIGTGTGPLNTEAFF	TGTGCCAGCTCACCAATTGGGACCGGGACAGGTCCACTGAACACTGAAGCTTTCTTT
TRBD1	TRBV19	NA	TRBJ1-2	CASSFSGTGLYGYTF	TGTGCCAGTAGTTTCTCCGGGACAGGGCTCTATGGCTACACCTTC
TRBD2	TRBV6-1	NA	TRBJ2-7	CASSEVGAGGLYEQYF	TGTGCCAGCAGTGAAGTGGGAGCGGGAGGGTTGTACGAGCAGTACTTC
TRBD1	TRBV30	NA	TRBJ1-5	CAWSGLTGDNQPQHF	TGTGCCTGGAGTGGATTGACAGGGGACAATCAGCCCCAGCATTTT
NA	TRBV9	NA	TRBJ2-3	CASSGIRLGPDTQYF	TGTGCCAGCAGCGGAATAAGACTAGGCCCAGATACGCAGTATTTT
NA	TRBV5-5	NA	TRBJ2-1	CASSFRVEQFF	TGTGCCAGCAGCTTTCGGGTAGAGCAGTTCTTC
NA	TRBV11-2	NA	TRBJ2-5	CASNSPLQVQETQYF	TGTGCCAGCAACTCCCCCTTGCAGGTTCAAGAGACCCAGTACTTC
NA	TRBV10-3	NA	TRBJ2-3	CAISTGTQNTDTQYF	TGTGCCATCAGTACCGGGACACAGAACACAGATACGCAGTATTTT
NA	TRBV27	NA	TRBJ1-1	CASSFKSMNTEAFF	TGTGCCAGCAGTTTTAAGAGCATGAACACTGAAGCTTTCTTT
NA	TRBV4-1	once	TRBJ2-7	CASSQGEGGEQYF	TGCGCCAGCAGCCAAGGTGAAGGGGGCGAGCAGTACTTC
NA	TRBV29-1	NA	TRBJ1-2	CSVSLTSRDYTF	TGCAGCGTTTCATTAACGAGTCGGGACTACACCTTC
NA	TRBV6-1	few	TRBJ1-6	CASSEALRPLHF	TGTGCCAGCAGTGAAGCTTTACGGCCCCTCCACTTT
TRBD2	TRBV18	NA	TRBJ2-3	CASSPPGSGTDTQYF	TGTGCCAGCTCACCACCGGGTAGCGGGACAGATACGCAGTATTTT
TRBD2	TRBV7-9	NA	TRBJ2-4	CASSDFGTSGRSDIQYF	TGTGCCAGCAGCGACTTCGGGACTAGCGGGAGGTCAGACATTCAGTACTTC
NA	TRBV18	NA	TRBJ1-3	CASSLDPNGSGNTIYF	TGTGCCAGCTCACTAGATCCCAATGGCTCTGGAAACACCATATATTTT
TRBD2	TRBV7-2	NA	TRBJ2-7	CASSMKRGSYEQYF	TGTGCCAGCAGCATGAAGCGGGGGTCCTACGAGCAGTACTTC
NA	TRBV5-1	NA	TRBJ1-1	CASSVGQQNTEAFF	TGCGCCAGCAGCGTTGGACAGCAGAACACTGAAGCTTTCTTT
TRBD2	TRBV29-1	NA	TRBJ2-5	CSVEALAGPIFSETQYF	TGCAGCGTTGAAGCGCTAGCGGGGCCCATTTTTTCAGAGACCCAGTACTTC
NA	TRBV27	NA	TRBJ2-2	CASSLAYANTGELFF	TGTGCCAGCAGTTTAGCCTACGCGAACACCGGGGAGCTGTTTTTT
NA	TRBV28	NA	TRBJ1-6	CASTYSTGYRSPLHF	TGTGCCAGCACCTACAGCACAGGGTATCGATCACCCCTCCACTTT
NA	TRBV6-5	NA	TRBJ2-2	CASSLIQVFHTGELFF	TGTGCCAGCAGTTTAATCCAGGTCTTCCACACCGGGGAGCTGTTTTTT
TRBD1	TRBV6-5	NA	TRBJ1-3	CASSTSGGSGNTIYF	TGTGCCAGCAGTACCTCAGGGGGTTCCGGAAACACCATATATTTT
TRBD2	TRBV14	NA	TRBJ2-3	CASSLLLASGGFTDTQYF	TGTGCCAGCAGCCTCTTACTGGCCAGCGGGGGCTTCACAGATACGCAGTATTTT
NA	TRBV6-5	few	TRBJ2-1	CASSYSGQGNNEQFF	TGTGCCAGCAGTTACTCCGGGCAGGGTAACAATGAGCAGTTCTTC
NA	TRBV5-8	NA	TRBJ1-3	CASSLVRSYGNTIYF	TGTGCCAGCAGCTTGGTCCGGTCATATGGAAACACCATATATTTT
TRBD2	TRBV7-2	NA	TRBJ2-5	CASSLEGRLAGQETQYF	TGTGCCAGCAGCTTAGAGGGGAGACTAGCGGGGCAAGAGACCCAGTACTTC
NA	TRBV4-1	NA	TRBJ1-5	CASSQDRPDNQPQHF	TGCGCCAGCAGCCAAGACAGGCCGGACAATCAGCCCCAGCATTTT
TRBD2	TRBV7-3	many	TRBJ2-7	CASSLGGSPEQYF	TGTGCCAGCAGCTTGGGCGGGAGCCCCGAGCAGTACTTC
TRBD2	TRBV4-1	NA	TRBJ2-7	CASSQSQRGSSYEQYF	TGCGCCAGCAGCCAATCTCAGCGGGGGTCTTCCTACGAGCAGTACTTC
NA	TRBV6-2/TRBV6-3	many	TRBJ2-3	CASSLSDTQYF	TGTGCCAGCAGTTTGAGCGATACGCAGTATTTT
NA	TRBV11-1	once	TRBJ1-1	CASSLLGGHTEAFF	TGTGCCAGCAGCCTCCTCGGGGGACACACTGAAGCTTTCTTT
NA	TRBV27	few	TRBJ1-6	CASSALYGGAKSPLHF	TGTGCCAGCAGTGCCTTATATGGGGGCGCGAAGTCACCCCTCCACTTT
TRBD1	TRBV5-1	NA	TRBJ1-1	CARSREKQGTTEAFF	TGCGCCAGAAGCCGGGAAAAACAGGGGACCACTGAAGCTTTCTTT
TRBD2	TRBV28	NA	TRBJ2-7	CASSLSGVHYEQYF	TGTGCCAGCAGTCTCAGCGGGGTCCACTACGAGCAGTACTTC
NA	TRBV4-3	NA	TRBJ1-6	CASSQDSLTDYNSPLHF	TGCGCCAGCAGCCAAGATAGCTTGACAGACTATAATTCACCCCTCCACTTT
TRBD1	TRBV9	once	TRBJ2-7	CASSPGTGGSYEQYF	TGTGCCAGCAGCCCCGGGACAGGAGGCTCCTACGAGCAGTACTTC
TRBD1	TRBV19	NA	TRBJ2-1	CASNPDRGREGSYNEQFF	TGTGCCAGTAACCCGGACAGGGGGCGTGAGGGCTCCTACAATGAGCAGTTCTTC
NA	TRBV19	NA	TRBJ1-6	CASREGLSYNSPLHF	TGTGCCAGTAGGGAGGGCCTCTCCTATAATTCACCCCTCCACTTT
TRBD1	TRBV9	NA	TRBJ2-3	CASGQGAITDTQYF	TGTGCCAGCGGACAGGGGGCCATCACAGATACGCAGTATTTT
NA	TRBV7-9	NA	TRBJ1-1	CASSPDSAEAFF	TGTGCCAGCAGCCCGGACAGCGCTGAAGCTTTCTTT
TRBD1	TRBV4-3	NA	TRBJ1-4	CASSQASRQGVGEKLFF	TGCGCCAGCAGCCAGGCGTCGAGACAGGGGGTTGGGGAAAAACTGTTTTTT
NA	TRBV3-1/TRBV3-2	once	TRBJ1-6	CASSQEGAGASPLHF	TGTGCCAGCAGCCAAGAGGGGGCAGGGGCTTCACCCCTCCACTTT
NA	TRBV9	NA	TRBJ1-4	CASSARSQDYSNEKLFF	TGTGCCAGCAGCGCCCGTTCCCAGGATTACTCTAATGAAAAACTGTTTTTT
TRBD2	TRBV6-2/TRBV6-3	once	TRBJ2-5	CASSYVLAGGKTQYF	TGTGCCAGCAGTTACGTGCTAGCGGGAGGAAAGACCCAGTACTTC